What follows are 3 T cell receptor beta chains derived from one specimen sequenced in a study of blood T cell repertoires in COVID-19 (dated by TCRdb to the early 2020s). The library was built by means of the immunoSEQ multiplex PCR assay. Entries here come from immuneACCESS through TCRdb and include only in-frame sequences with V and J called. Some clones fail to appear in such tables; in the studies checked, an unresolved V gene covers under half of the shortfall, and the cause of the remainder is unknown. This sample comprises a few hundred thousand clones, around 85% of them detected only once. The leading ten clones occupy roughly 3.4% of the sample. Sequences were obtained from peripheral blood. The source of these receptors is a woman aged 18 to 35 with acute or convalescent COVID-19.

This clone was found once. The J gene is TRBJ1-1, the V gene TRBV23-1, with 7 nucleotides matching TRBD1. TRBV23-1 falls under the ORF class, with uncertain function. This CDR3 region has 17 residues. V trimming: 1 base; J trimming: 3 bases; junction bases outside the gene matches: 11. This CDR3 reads CASSQFLGQTKYTEAFF. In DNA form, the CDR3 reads TGCGCCAGCAGTCAATTTTTGGGACAGACGAAGTACACTGAAGCTTTCTTT.

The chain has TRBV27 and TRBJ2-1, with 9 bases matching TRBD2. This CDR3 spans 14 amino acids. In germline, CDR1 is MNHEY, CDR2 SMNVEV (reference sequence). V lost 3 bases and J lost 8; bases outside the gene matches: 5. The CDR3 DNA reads TGTGCCAGCAGTTTTAGCGGGAGAATGGATGAGCAGTTCTTC. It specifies CASSFSGRMDEQFF.

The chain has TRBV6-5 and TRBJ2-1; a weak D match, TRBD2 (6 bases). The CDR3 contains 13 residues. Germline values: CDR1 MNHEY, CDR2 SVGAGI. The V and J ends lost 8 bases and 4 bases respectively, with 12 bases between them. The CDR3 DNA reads TGTGCCAGCTTTGGGGGGAGTTACAATGAGCAGTTCTTC. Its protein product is CASFGGSYNEQFF.